The rows below give T cell receptor beta chains drawn from one sample of a study of control samples from healthy donors and cancer patients. Libraries were prepared by immunoSEQ multiplex PCR; TCRdb keeps only in-frame clonotypes and omits some of them. The data hold 150,000 to 200,000 clones, with 91% observed a single time. Input material: blood. These TCRs come from a woman in her 30s in good health. Both conserved end residues are part of each CDR3. Fields, in order: V gene, J gene, CDR3 protein.

v_gene: TRBV7-7; j_gene: TRBJ2-3; CDR3aa: CASSLGQGSTDTQYF
v_gene: TRBV18; j_gene: TRBJ1-2; CDR3aa: CASSPDGHNYGYTF
v_gene: TRBV11-3; j_gene: TRBJ2-3; CDR3aa: CASSLNSGSTDTQYF
v_gene: TRBV29-1; j_gene: TRBJ2-7; CDR3aa: CSVGTVTYEQYF
v_gene: TRBV7-2; j_gene: TRBJ1-1; CDR3aa: CASSFPQNTEAFF
v_gene: TRBV6-2/TRBV6-3; j_gene: TRBJ1-5; CDR3aa: CASSYGTVSNQPQHF
v_gene: TRBV21-1; j_gene: TRBJ1-1; CDR3aa: CASSKAGGTNTEAFF
v_gene: TRBV7-2; j_gene: TRBJ1-4; CDR3aa: CASSSTGVNEKLFF
v_gene: TRBV2; j_gene: TRBJ1-1; CDR3aa: CASSATNTEAFF
v_gene: TRBV18; j_gene: TRBJ2-5; CDR3aa: CASSPPQLALETQYF
v_gene: TRBV5-4; j_gene: TRBJ2-3; CDR3aa: CASSLGQREATDTQYF
v_gene: TRBV7-9; j_gene: TRBJ2-7; CDR3aa: CASGTSPYEQYF
v_gene: TRBV19; j_gene: TRBJ1-3; CDR3aa: CASSPLRQSSGNTIYF
v_gene: TRBV2; j_gene: TRBJ2-7; CDR3aa: CASSDRASGNNEQYF
v_gene: TRBV19; j_gene: TRBJ2-3; CDR3aa: CASSIGTSGTDTQYF
v_gene: TRBV9; j_gene: TRBJ2-3; CDR3aa: CASSVAETGAGTDTQYF
v_gene: TRBV11-2; j_gene: TRBJ1-4; CDR3aa: CASSLGTLATNEKLFF
v_gene: TRBV11-1; j_gene: TRBJ1-2; CDR3aa: CASSLLRTGAGYTF
v_gene: TRBV4-1; j_gene: TRBJ2-1; CDR3aa: CASSQATEQFF
v_gene: TRBV27; j_gene: TRBJ2-7; CDR3aa: CASTRTSGNYEQYF
v_gene: TRBV6-5; j_gene: TRBJ1-1; CDR3aa: CASSKQGRDTEAFF
v_gene: TRBV21-1; j_gene: TRBJ2-5; CDR3aa: CASSKWGLAGGGRYQETQYF
v_gene: TRBV11-2; j_gene: TRBJ1-6; CDR3aa: CASSVQGLGNSPLHF
v_gene: TRBV24-1; j_gene: TRBJ1-5; CDR3aa: CATGTQNQPQHF
v_gene: TRBV5-1; j_gene: TRBJ1-1; CDR3aa: CASSWTGNRYTEAFF
v_gene: TRBV12-3/TRBV12-4; j_gene: TRBJ2-3; CDR3aa: CASSLGQADTQYF
v_gene: TRBV5-1; j_gene: TRBJ2-5; CDR3aa: CASSPGTGEPPQYF
v_gene: TRBV4-3; j_gene: TRBJ1-2; CDR3aa: CASSQAGTGGDGYTF
v_gene: TRBV3-1/TRBV3-2; j_gene: TRBJ2-4; CDR3aa: CASSQERGPGRNIQYF
v_gene: TRBV11-2; j_gene: TRBJ1-1; CDR3aa: CASSLGGVGTEAFF
v_gene: TRBV3-1/TRBV3-2; j_gene: TRBJ1-2; CDR3aa: CASSYGQGDYYGYTF
v_gene: TRBV4-1; j_gene: TRBJ2-1; CDR3aa: CASSQGGHPDEQFF
v_gene: TRBV4-2; j_gene: TRBJ2-3; CDR3aa: CASSQDPSGGASTDTQYF